This TCR beta chain originates from a study of cytomegalovirus exposure and HLA in healthy donors. 60 Vbeta and 13 Jbeta primers were used in PCR. The protocol was immunoSEQ multiplex PCR, while the TCRdb copy is restricted to in-frame clones and leaves out a portion. The table lists approximately 190,000 clones. Findings and caveats of the study: Later analysis placed DRB1 highest and HLA-C lowest in TCR association rates, which differed by HLA locus. The study carried out a later analysis of TCR beta sequences. It associated 15,000 to 20,000 of them with specific HLA alleles at a false discovery rate of 0.05. The authors enumerated roughly 180 TCR beta chains as linked to cytomegalovirus. Because they were indistinguishable, some V segments, including TRBV6-2 and TRBV6-3, were excluded.

This CDR3 contains 15 residues. Germline V lookup: CDR1 MNHEY, CDR2 SVGAGI. Between the trimmed V and J ends, which lost 0 bases and 6 bases, there was a span of 14 bases. On this clone itself: Its antigen is still unknown.

This clonotype originated in a boy between 10 and 17 years old in good health and CMV-seronegative. The specimen sequenced was PBMCs. J is TRBJ1-1 and V is TRBV6-5, with a tentative D call TRBD1 (6 bases). CDR3 bases: TGTGCCAGCAGTTACTCGAAGGGGGAGTGGGCTGAAGCTTTCTTT. It yields the protein CASSYSKGEWAEAFF.